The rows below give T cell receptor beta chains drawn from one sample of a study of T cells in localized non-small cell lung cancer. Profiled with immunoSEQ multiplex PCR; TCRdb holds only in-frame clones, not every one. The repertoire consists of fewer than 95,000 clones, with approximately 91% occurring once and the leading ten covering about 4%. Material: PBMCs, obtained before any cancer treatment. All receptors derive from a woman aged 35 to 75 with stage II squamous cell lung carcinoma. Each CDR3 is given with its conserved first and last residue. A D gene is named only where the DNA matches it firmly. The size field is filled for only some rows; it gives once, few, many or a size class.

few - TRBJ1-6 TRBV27 TGTGCCAGCTCCCGGCAGAAATCACCCCTCCACTTT CASSRQKSPLHF
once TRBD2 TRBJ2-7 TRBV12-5 TGTGCTAGTGGCCGGGGACTAGTTGGCTACGAGCAGTACTTC CASGRGLVGYEQYF
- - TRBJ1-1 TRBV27 TGTGCCAGCAGTTTAACCCCGCGACTTGAAGCTTTCTTT CASSLTPRLEAFF
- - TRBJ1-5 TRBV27 TGTGCCAGCGGGGGGAGTGGCAATCAGCCCCAGCATTTT CASGGSGNQPQHF
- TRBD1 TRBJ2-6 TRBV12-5 TGTGCTAGTGGTTCTGGGACAGCCAAGGCTGGGGCCAACGTCCTGACTTTC CASGSGTAKAGANVLTF
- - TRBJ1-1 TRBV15 TGTGCCACCAGGGTACAGGGAAGTCCTGAAGCTTTCTTT CATRVQGSPEAFF
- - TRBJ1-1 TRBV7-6 TGTGCCAGCAGTAACCCCCCGGGGATTGAAGCTTTCTTT CASSNPPGIEAFF
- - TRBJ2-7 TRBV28 TGTGCCAGCAGTTTGGTCCTGTCCTCCTACGAGCAGTACTTC CASSLVLSSYEQYF
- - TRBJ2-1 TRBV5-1 TGCGCCAGCAGCTTGGACGGGACCTCCTACAATGAGCAGTTCTTC CASSLDGTSYNEQFF
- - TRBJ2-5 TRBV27 TGTGCCAGCAGGTTGGGGGAGACCCAGTACTTC CASRLGETQYF
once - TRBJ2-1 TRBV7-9 TGTGCCAGCAGCTTACAGAGTGGCTCCTACAATGAGCAGTTCTTC CASSLQSGSYNEQFF